Shown below are 25 T cell receptor beta chains from a single sample sequenced in a study of CD8 T cells in ankylosing spondylitis. TCRdb independently ran MiXCR on the 5' RACE reads; one entry per CDR3 protein. This sample has over 130,000 distinct CDR3 sequences, with roughly 44% found just once. Material: synovial fluid, either unsorted or a sorted T cell fraction (not recorded which). The receptors originated from a male donor with ankylosing spondylitis.

The rearrangement joins TRBV25-1 to TRBJ1-4, with D unresolved. In germline, CDR1 is MGHDK, CDR2 SYGVNS. This CDR3 spans 14 amino acids. V was clipped by 1 base and J by 7 bases, with 10 bases between them. CDR3 protein: CASSESWAFEKLFF. The DNA for the CDR3 is TGTGCCAGCAGTGAATCGTGGGCATTTGAAAAACTGTTTTTT.

V usage is TRBV27 and J usage is TRBJ2-6, with D possibly called TRBD1 or TRBD2 (6 bases each). This CDR3 is 14 amino acids long. Trimming pared 8 bases from V and 2 bases from J, leaving 10 bases between. The germline V gene has CDR1 MNHEY and CDR2 SMNVEV (reference sequence). The CDR3 protein is CASSRGAGANVLTF. The DNA for the CDR3 is TGTGCCAGCTCAAGGGGGGCTGGGGCCAACGTCCTGACTTTC.

The J gene is TRBJ2-2, the V gene TRBV27; D is uncertain. This CDR3 is built from 14 residues. Trimming took off 4 bases at V and 5 bases at J, with 11 bases between the two ends. Germline lookup yields CDR1 MNHEY and CDR2 SMNVEV (reference sequence). The CDR3 loop reads CASSYGWMTGELFF. CDR3 bases: TGTGCCAGCAGTTACGGGTGGATGACCGGGGAGCTGTTTTTT.

V gene TRBV28 combines with J gene TRBJ2-7, with D possibly matching TRBD2 (5 bases). The CDR3 is 16 residues long. The V gene's germline CDR1 is MDHEN and CDR2 SYDVKM. The V end was cut by 5 bases, the J end by 0 bases, with 17 bases between. In DNA, the CDR3 is TGTGCCAGCAGTGGACTTCAAGCGGAGAACTCCTACGAGCAGTACTTC. It is translated as CASSGLQAENSYEQYF.

The chain employs TRBV3-1 and TRBJ2-1, with a tentative D call TRBD1 (5 bases). The CDR3 runs 16 residues. Germline V lookup: CDR1 LGHDT, CDR2 YNNKEL (reference sequence). The germline V and J ends were trimmed by 3 bases and 2 bases, with 14 bases remaining between them. The CDR3 here is CASSHTQGVPYNEQFF. Here the CDR3 DNA reads TGTGCCAGCAGCCATACCCAGGGTGTCCCCTACAATGAGCAGTTCTTC.

The chain uses TRBV11-1 and TRBJ1-1; 7 positions agree with TRBD1. The V and J ends lost 5 bases and 2 bases, in that order; junction bases with no gene match: 23. The V gene's germline CDR1 is SGHAT and CDR2 FQDESV (reference sequence). The CDR3 is made up of 20 amino acids. CDR3 protein: CASSLSRKGQPRGSNTEAFF. CDR3 in DNA: TGTGCCAGCAGCCTAAGTAGGAAGGGACAGCCACGGGGGTCTAACACTGAAGCTTTCTTT.

The V call is TRBV15, the J call TRBJ1-1; tentative D call: TRBD1 (6 bases). V was shortened by 7 bases and J by 4 bases, with 10 bases between the two germline ends. The length of the CDR3 is 12 residues. CDR1 LNHNV and CDR2 YYDKDF come from the germline V gene (reference sequence). The CDR3 DNA is TGTGCCACCACAGGGGCTGGCACTGAAGCTTTCTTT. It yields the protein CATTGAGTEAFF.

This chain joins TRBV20-1 and TRBJ1-6, with D perhaps TRBD1 (5 bases). The CDR3 is 14 amino acids. V lost 6 bases to trimming and J lost 7 bases, with 16 bases between them. From germline, CDR1 is DFQATT and CDR2 SNEGSKA (reference sequence). CDR3 sequence reads: CSARSGTENSPLHF. CDR3 bases: TGCAGTGCGAGGTCTGGGACTGAAAATTCACCCCTCCACTTT.

In its sample, this clonotype was seen a few times. The chain joins TRBV5-6 to TRBJ2-7; D is ambiguous. This CDR3 is built from 14 residues. Germline V CDR1 and CDR2: SGHDT, YYEEEE. The V and J ends lost 1 base and 2 bases respectively, with 10 bases between them. The DNA for the CDR3 is TGTGCCAGCAGCTTGTCCGACCTCCCCTACGAGCAGTACTTC. This sequence encodes CASSLSDLPYEQYF.

The rearrangement joins TRBV4-1 to TRBJ2-1; D is ambiguous. The CDR3 is 15 residues long. The germline V gene has CDR1 MGHRA and CDR2 YSYEKL. The V gene lost 2 bases and the J gene lost 4 bases, with 12 bases spanning the gap. CDR3 loop: CASSQIRWRYNEQFF. The DNA of the CDR3 is TGCGCCAGCAGCCAAATTAGATGGCGGTACAATGAGCAGTTCTTC.

In its sample, this clonotype was seen a few times. The chain is built from TRBV6-5 and TRBJ2-3; no reliable D call. CDR1 MNHEY and CDR2 SVGAGI come from the germline V gene. CDR3 size: 15 residues. V lost 0 bases to trimming and J lost 1 base, with 8 bases between them. CDR3 DNA: TGTGCCAGCAGTTACTCGCCCCGGGGCACAGATACGCAGTATTTT. Amino acids: CASSYSPRGTDTQYF.

The chain carries TRBV12-3 or TRBV12-4 and TRBJ1-6, with a possible D match to TRBD1 (6 bases). This CDR3 is built from 16 residues. Trimming took off 3 bases at V and 7 bases at J, with 16 bases between the two ends. CDR3: CASSFGSGGRNSPLHF. The CDR3 DNA reads TGTGCCAGCAGTTTTGGGTCGGGGGGCAGGAATTCACCCCTCCACTTT.

V and J are TRBV10-3 and TRBJ2-4; 13 nucleotides match TRBD2. This CDR3 contains 19 residues. CDR1 and CDR2 from the germline V gene are ENHRY and SYGVKD. Germline trimming cut 0 bases from V and 0 bases from J; bases unmatched to any gene: 5. The CDR3 DNA sequence: TGTGCCATCAGTGAGTCCGGGACTAGCGGGACGCTAGCCAAAAACATTCAGTACTTC. Amino acids: CAISESGTSGTLAKNIQYF.

This clonotype was counted only a few times. The chain links TRBV4-2 to TRBJ2-6, with D uncertain. V was pared by 4 bases and J by 4 bases, with 11 bases between. The length of the CDR3 is 15 residues. Germline assignment: CDR1 LGHNA and CDR2 YNFKEQ. CDR3 sequence reads: CASSPALGGANVLTF. For the CDR3, the DNA is TGTGCCAGCAGCCCTGCACTTGGGGGGGCCAACGTCCTGACTTTC.

The gene calls are TRBV27 and TRBJ1-4; tentatively, D is TRBD1 (5 bases). This CDR3 contains 14 residues. V was trimmed by 0 bases and J by 8 bases, leaving 10 bases between them. Germline values: CDR1 MNHEY, CDR2 SMNVEV (reference sequence). CDR3 sequence reads: CASSLSGRPEKLFF. In nucleotides, the CDR3 is TGTGCCAGCAGTTTATCGGGACGTCCCGAAAAACTGTTTTTT.

The gene calls are TRBV20-1 and TRBJ2-7, with 9 nucleotides matching TRBD2. Germline V CDR1 and CDR2: DFQATT, SNEGSKA (reference sequence). After removal of 3 bases from V and 4 bases from J, the junction contained 16 bases not matched to a gene. The CDR3 totals 17 residues. The CDR3 protein is CSASSQGWVAGAYEQYF. CDR3 in DNA: TGCAGTGCTAGTTCGCAGGGCTGGGTAGCGGGAGCTTACGAGCAGTACTTC.

The chain links TRBV7-9 to TRBJ1-6, with D unresolved. Trimming cost V 5 bases and J 2 bases, with 10 bases left between them. The germline CDR1 and CDR2 sequences are SEHNR and FQNEAQ (reference sequence). The CDR3 is made up of 15 amino acids. The CDR3 DNA follows: TGTGCCAGCAGCGACTTCCGGGCCTATAATTCACCCCTCCACTTT. This encodes CASSDFRAYNSPLHF.

The rearrangement uses TRBV6-2 or TRBV6-3 and TRBJ2-7, with unresolved D. Germline assignment: CDR1 MNHEY and CDR2 SVGEGT. V lost 0 bases to trimming and J lost 0 bases, with 12 bases between them. The CDR3 totals 16 residues. This CDR3 is CASSYSKLAPSYEQYF. The CDR3 DNA sequence: TGTGCCAGCAGTTACTCGAAATTGGCCCCCTCCTACGAGCAGTACTTC.

This clonotype has only a few counts. This rearrangement joins TRBV20-1 to TRBJ2-5; 12 bases line up with TRBD2. Germline trimming cut 7 bases from V and 5 bases from J; bases unmatched to any gene: 8. The germline V gene has CDR1 DFQATT and CDR2 SNEGSKA (reference sequence). This CDR3 contains 14 residues. The CDR3 protein is CSGRTSGTGETQYF. The CDR3 DNA reads TGCAGTGGTCGGACTAGCGGGACCGGGGAGACCCAGTACTTC.

This sequence joins TRBV20-1 and TRBJ2-1; D may be TRBD1 or TRBD2 (5 bases each). Deletions cut 6 bases from V and 1 base from J, with 13 bases between. The CDR3 extends over 14 amino acids. CDR1 is DFQATT and CDR2 is SNEGSKA in the germline V gene (reference sequence). CDR3 in DNA: TGCAGTGCCCCCGGGGCTAGTTCCTACAATGAGCAGTTCTTC. Translation: CSAPGASSYNEQFF.

This sequence joins TRBV20-1 and TRBJ1-3, with D maybe TRBD1 (6 bases). CDR1 DFQATT and CDR2 SNEGSKA come from the germline V gene (reference sequence). The CDR3 spans 15 residues. Trimming cost V 0 bases and J 0 bases, with 9 bases left between them. CDR3 DNA: TGCAGTGCTAGAGATACAGGGAGCTCTGGAAACACCATATATTTT. Its protein is CSARDTGSSGNTIYF.

This clonotype was counted between two and nine times. This chain uses TRBV12-3 or TRBV12-4 with TRBJ2-3; D gene unclear. CDR3 length: 12 amino acids. Trimming removed 8 bases at V and 2 bases at J, with 8 bases between. CDR3 in DNA: TGTGCCAGCGGCGTCCTCACAGATACGCAGTATTTT. Translating it yields CASGVLTDTQYF.

This chain connects TRBV6-4 to TRBJ2-6; D gene ambiguous. This CDR3 comprises 14 residues. The V end was cut by 3 bases, the J end by 1 base, with 4 bases between. Germline V CDR1 and CDR2: MRHNA, SNTAGT. The DNA of the CDR3 is TGTGCCAGCAGTGAATGGTCTGGGGCCAACGTCCTGACTTTC. It is translated as CASSEWSGANVLTF.

The rearrangement links TRBV28 to TRBJ1-5; D might be TRBD1 (5 bases). V lost 1 base to trimming and J lost 5 bases, with 12 bases between them. The germline V gene encodes CDR1 MDHEN and CDR2 SYDVKM. This CDR3 has 15 amino acids. Here the CDR3 DNA reads TGTGCCAGCAGTTTATCAGGGAGCCTGGATCAGCCCCAGCATTTT. Translation: CASSLSGSLDQPQHF.

The rearrangement uses TRBV5-1 and TRBJ2-7; the D gene could be TRBD1 or TRBD2 (5 bases each). V was cut by 4 bases and J by 6 bases, with 29 bases left in between. Germline values: CDR1 SGHRS, CDR2 YFSETQ. This CDR3 is built from 18 residues. CDR3 residues: CASSAWGPGTPLQIEQYF. In DNA, the CDR3 is TGCGCCAGCAGCGCCTGGGGCCCCGGGACCCCTCTTCAGATCGAGCAGTACTTC.